Below, one T cell receptor beta chain is given with its context. This sample is part of a study of blood T cell repertoires in COVID-19. About the research overall: Some COVID-19 samples were acute and others convalescent; all came from the United States, Italy and Spain. In each case, the material was cDNA or gDNA derived from T cells, B-cell-depleted T cells, or PBMCs.

The CDR3 loop spans 15 amino acids. Looked up from germline, CDR1 is WNHNN and CDR2 is SYGVQD (reference sequence). V shed 6 bases and J shed 4 bases, with 18 bases lying between them. Measured with immunoSEQ multiplex PCR; TCRdb has only the in-frame clones, and not every one. Of around 380,000 clones listed, around 87% are singletons. Participants had their cohort set by participant-reported clinical history. Among Cohort 3 donors, those recovered had two negative PCRs, clearance, or symptom resolution. The rearrangement joins TRBV10-1 to TRBJ2-5; possible D gene TRBD1, 6 bases. Sequencing was done on a sample of PBMCs or T cells enriched from blood (not recorded which). The TCR sequence derives from a man under 40 who had recovered from COVID-19. The DNA for the CDR3 is TGCGCCAGCAGGAGACAGGACGATTTAGGAGAGACCCAGTACTTC. Amino acids: CASRRQDDLGETQYF.